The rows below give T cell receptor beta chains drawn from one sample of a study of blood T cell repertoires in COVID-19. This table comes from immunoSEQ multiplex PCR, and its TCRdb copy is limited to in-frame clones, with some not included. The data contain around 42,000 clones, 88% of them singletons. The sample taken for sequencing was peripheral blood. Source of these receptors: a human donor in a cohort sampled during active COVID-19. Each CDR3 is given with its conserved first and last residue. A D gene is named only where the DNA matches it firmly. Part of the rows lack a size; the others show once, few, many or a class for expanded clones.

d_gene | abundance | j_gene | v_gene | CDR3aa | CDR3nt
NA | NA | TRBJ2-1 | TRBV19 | CASSPRRYNEQFF | TGTGCCAGTAGCCCCCGCAGATACAATGAGCAGTTCTTC
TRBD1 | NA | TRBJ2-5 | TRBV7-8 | CASTSRDSFQETQYF | TGTGCCAGCACCTCGAGGGACAGCTTTCAAGAGACCCAGTACTTC
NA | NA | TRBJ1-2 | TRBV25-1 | CASSVGVAGYTF | TGTGCCAGCAGTGTAGGGGTTGCTGGCTACACCTTC
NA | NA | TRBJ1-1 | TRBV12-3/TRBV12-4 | CASSASNRAFF | TGTGCCAGCAGTGCAAGCAATAGAGCTTTCTTT
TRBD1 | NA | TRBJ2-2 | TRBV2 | CASSKDRVLGGRTGELFF | TGTGCCAGCAGTAAAGACAGGGTCCTAGGAGGTCGGACCGGGGAGCTGTTTTTT
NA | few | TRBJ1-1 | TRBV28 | CASSSPPDKMSEAFF | TGTGCCAGCAGTTCCCCCCCGGACAAGATGTCTGAAGCTTTCTTT
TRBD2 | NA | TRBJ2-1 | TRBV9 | CASNPGTSDLNEQFF | TGTGCCAGCAATCCCGGGACTAGCGACCTCAATGAGCAGTTCTTC
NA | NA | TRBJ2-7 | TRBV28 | CASNPLSIGASYEQYF | TGTGCCAGCAACCCCCTTTCGATAGGGGCCTCCTACGAGCAGTACTTC
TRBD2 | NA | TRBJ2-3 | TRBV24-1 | CATSDLRGTSGSLSDTQYF | TGTGCCACCAGTGATTTGCGGGGGACTAGCGGGAGTCTCTCAGATACGCAGTATTTT
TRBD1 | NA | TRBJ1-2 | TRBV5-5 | CASSSGDRVFLGYTF | TGTGCCAGCAGCTCGGGGGACAGGGTCTTCCTAGGCTACACCTTC
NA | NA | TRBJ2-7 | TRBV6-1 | CASSEAGSALYEQYF | TGTGCCAGCAGTGAAGCGGGTAGCGCCCTCTACGAGCAGTACTTC
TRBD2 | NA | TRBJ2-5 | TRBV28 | CASSTRTSGRVRETQYF | TGTGCCAGCAGTACAAGGACTAGCGGGAGAGTGCGGGAGACCCAGTACTTC
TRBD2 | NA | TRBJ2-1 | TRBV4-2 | CASSQEIFGTIHNEQFF | TGTGCCAGCAGCCAGGAAATTTTCGGGACTATCCACAATGAGCAGTTCTTC
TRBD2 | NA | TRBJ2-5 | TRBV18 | CASSPPGLRYDDQYF | TGTGCCAGCTCACCACCGGGACTACGATATGATGACCAGTACTTC
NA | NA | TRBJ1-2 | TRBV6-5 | CASSYATRGGYGYTF | TGTGCCAGCAGTTACGCGACCCGAGGGGGCTATGGCTACACCTTC
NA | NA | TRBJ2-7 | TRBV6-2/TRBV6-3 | CASSYSTGEIREQYF | TGTGCCAGCAGTTACTCGACGGGGGAAATTCGTGAGCAGTACTTC
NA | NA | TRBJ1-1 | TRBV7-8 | CASSIRQKEAFF | TGTGCCAGCAGCATCAGACAGAAGGAAGCTTTCTTT
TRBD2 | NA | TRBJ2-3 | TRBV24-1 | CATSDLRTSGTSTDTQYF | TGTGCCACCAGTGATCTACGGACTAGCGGAACTAGCACAGATACGCAGTATTTT
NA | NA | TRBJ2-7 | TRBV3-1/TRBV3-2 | CASSQLGEQYF | TGTGCCAGCAGCCAACTAGGCGAGCAGTACTTC
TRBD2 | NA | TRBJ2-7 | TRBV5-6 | CASSFSGSSYEQYF | TGTGCCAGCAGCTTCAGCGGGAGTTCCTACGAGCAGTACTTC
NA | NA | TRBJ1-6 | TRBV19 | CASSSTDYNSPLHF | TGTGCCAGTAGTTCGACTGATTATAATTCACCCCTCCACTTT
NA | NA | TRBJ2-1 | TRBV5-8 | CASNPTPLAHIGYNEQFF | TGTGCCAGCAACCCAACCCCCCTAGCCCATATTGGGTACAATGAGCAGTTCTTC
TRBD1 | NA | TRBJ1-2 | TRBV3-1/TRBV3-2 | CASSQDPSTGGYGYTF | TGTGCCAGCAGCCAAGATCCCAGTACAGGGGGCTATGGCTACACCTTC
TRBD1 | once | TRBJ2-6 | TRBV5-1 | CASSLKDREFSGANVLTF | TGCGCCAGCAGCTTGAAGGACAGGGAATTCTCTGGGGCCAACGTCCTGACTTTC
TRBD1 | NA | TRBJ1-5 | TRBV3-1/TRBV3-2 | CASSQGQGGGNQPQHF | TGTGCCAGCAGCCAAGGACAGGGGGGCGGCAATCAGCCCCAGCATTTT
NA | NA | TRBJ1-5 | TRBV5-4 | CASSLDTQPQHF | TGTGCCAGCAGTTTAGACACTCAGCCCCAGCATTTT
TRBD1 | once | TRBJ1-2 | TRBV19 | CASRMGQGHGYTF | TGTGCCAGTAGGATGGGACAGGGGCATGGCTACACCTTC
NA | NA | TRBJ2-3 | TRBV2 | CASSHTRDRDTQYF | TGTGCCAGCAGCCATACCAGGGATAGAGATACGCAGTATTTT
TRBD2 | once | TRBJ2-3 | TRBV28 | CASSQGLAGGWGDTQYF | TGTGCCAGCAGTCAGGGACTAGCGGGAGGATGGGGAGATACGCAGTATTTT
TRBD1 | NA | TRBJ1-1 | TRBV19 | CASSPDRGAGFAEAFF | TGTGCCAGTAGTCCTGACAGGGGCGCGGGTTTCGCTGAAGCTTTCTTT
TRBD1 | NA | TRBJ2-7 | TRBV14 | CASSKGTATYEQYF | TGTGCCAGCAGCAAGGGGACAGCGACCTACGAGCAGTACTTC
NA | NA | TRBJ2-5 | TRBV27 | CASSLTPLFAGTGIETQYF | TGTGCCAGCAGTTTAACCCCTCTTTTCGCCGGGACTGGAATAGAGACCCAGTACTTC
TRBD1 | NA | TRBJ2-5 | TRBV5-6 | CASGILGQGSGTQYF | TGTGCCAGCGGAATTCTGGGACAGGGGTCAGGGACCCAGTACTTC
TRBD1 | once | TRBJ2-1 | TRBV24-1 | CATSEYDRGMNEQFF | TGTGCCACCAGTGAATACGACAGGGGGATGAATGAGCAGTTCTTC
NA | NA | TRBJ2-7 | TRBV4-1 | CASSQERTGAVDEQYF | TGCGCCAGCAGCCAAGAAAGGACGGGAGCCGTGGACGAGCAGTACTTC
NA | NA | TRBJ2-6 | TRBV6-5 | CASSYSVGVGANVLTF | TGTGCCAGCAGTTACTCCGTAGGGGTTGGGGCCAACGTCCTGACTTTC
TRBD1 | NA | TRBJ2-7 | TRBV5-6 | CASSSGDGTDFSYEQYF | TGTGCCAGCAGCTCCGGAGATGGGACAGATTTCTCCTACGAGCAGTACTTC
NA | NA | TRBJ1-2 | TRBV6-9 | CASSYMVGGAARHGYTF | TGTGCCAGCAGTTATATGGTTGGGGGCGCGGCGCGGCATGGCTACACCTTC
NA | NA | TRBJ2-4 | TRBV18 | CASSPQKRLAKNIQYF | TGTGCCAGCTCACCACAGAAGCGACTAGCCAAAAACATTCAGTACTTC
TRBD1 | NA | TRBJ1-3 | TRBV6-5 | CASSGDSLFGNTIYF | TGTGCCAGCAGCGGGGACAGCTTATTTGGAAACACCATATATTTT
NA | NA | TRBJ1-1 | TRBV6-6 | CASSYAGMNTEAFF | TGTGCCAGCAGTTACGCGGGTATGAACACTGAAGCTTTCTTT
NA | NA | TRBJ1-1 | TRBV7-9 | CASSYKDIAFF | TGTGCCAGCAGCTACAAGGACATTGCTTTCTTT
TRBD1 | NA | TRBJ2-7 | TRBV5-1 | CASSLGTGLYEQYF | TGCGCCAGCAGCTTGGGGACAGGACTCTACGAGCAGTACTTC
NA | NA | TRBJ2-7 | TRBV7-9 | CASSLMVESYEQYF | TGTGCCAGCAGCTTAATGGTAGAATCCTACGAGCAGTACTTC
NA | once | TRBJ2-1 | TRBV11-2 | CASSPKDRDNEQFF | TGTGCCAGCAGCCCCAAGGACAGAGACAATGAGCAGTTCTTC
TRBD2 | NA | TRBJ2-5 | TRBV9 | CASSGGLAGSILETQYF | TGTGCCAGCAGCGGCGGGCTAGCGGGGAGTATCTTGGAGACCCAGTACTTC
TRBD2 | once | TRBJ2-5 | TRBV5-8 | CASSLDRSGRSKETQYF | TGTGCCAGCAGCTTGGACCGTAGCGGGAGAAGTAAAGAGACCCAGTACTTC
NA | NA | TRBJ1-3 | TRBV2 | CASSGWGGTGNTIYF | TGTGCCAGCAGTGGGTGGGGGGGTACTGGAAACACCATATATTTT
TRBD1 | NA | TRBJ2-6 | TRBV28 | CASSSPRDRGRPGANVLTF | TGTGCCAGCAGTTCCCCCAGGGACAGGGGGCGGCCTGGGGCCAACGTCCTGACTTTC
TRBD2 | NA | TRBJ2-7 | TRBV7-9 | CASSLVGGPYEQYF | TGTGCCAGCAGCTTAGTGGGAGGGCCCTACGAGCAGTACTTC
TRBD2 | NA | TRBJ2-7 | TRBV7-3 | CASSPGLAGNEQYF | TGTGCCAGCAGCCCGGGACTAGCGGGGAACGAGCAGTACTTC
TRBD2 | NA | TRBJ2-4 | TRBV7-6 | CASSLDGTSGIGVAKNIQYF | TGTGCCAGCAGCTTAGACGGGACTAGCGGGATTGGGGTGGCCAAAAACATTCAGTACTTC
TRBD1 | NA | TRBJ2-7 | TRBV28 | CASRPGGSYEQYF | TGTGCCAGCAGACCAGGGGGCTCCTACGAGCAGTACTTC
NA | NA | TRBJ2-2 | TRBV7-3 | CASSLTFRGELFF | TGTGCCAGCAGCTTAACGTTCCGGGGGGAGCTGTTTTTT
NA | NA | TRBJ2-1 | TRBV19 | CASSIAFGHPEQFF | TGTGCCAGTAGTATAGCTTTCGGACACCCTGAGCAGTTCTTC
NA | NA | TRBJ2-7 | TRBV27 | CASRLPGSYEQYF | TGTGCCAGCAGACTACCGGGCTCCTACGAGCAGTACTTC
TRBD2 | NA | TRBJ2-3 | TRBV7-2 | CASSSDGRWTDTQYF | TGTGCCAGCAGCTCAGACGGGAGGTGGACAGATACGCAGTATTTT